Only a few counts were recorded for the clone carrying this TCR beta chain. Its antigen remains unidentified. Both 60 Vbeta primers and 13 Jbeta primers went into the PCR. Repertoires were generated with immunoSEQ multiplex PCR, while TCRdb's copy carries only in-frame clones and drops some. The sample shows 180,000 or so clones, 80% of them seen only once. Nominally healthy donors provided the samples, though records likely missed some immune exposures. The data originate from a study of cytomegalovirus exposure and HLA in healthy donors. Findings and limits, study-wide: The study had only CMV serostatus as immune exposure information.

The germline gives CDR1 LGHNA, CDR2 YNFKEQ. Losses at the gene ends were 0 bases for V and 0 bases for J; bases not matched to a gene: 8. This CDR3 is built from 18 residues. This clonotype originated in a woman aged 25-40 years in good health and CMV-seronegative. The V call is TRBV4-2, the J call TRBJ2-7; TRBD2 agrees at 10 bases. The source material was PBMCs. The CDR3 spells CASSQEASGGPSSYEQYF. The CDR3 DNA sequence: TGTGCCAGCAGCCAAGAAGCTAGCGGGGGTCCAAGCTCCTACGAGCAGTACTTC.